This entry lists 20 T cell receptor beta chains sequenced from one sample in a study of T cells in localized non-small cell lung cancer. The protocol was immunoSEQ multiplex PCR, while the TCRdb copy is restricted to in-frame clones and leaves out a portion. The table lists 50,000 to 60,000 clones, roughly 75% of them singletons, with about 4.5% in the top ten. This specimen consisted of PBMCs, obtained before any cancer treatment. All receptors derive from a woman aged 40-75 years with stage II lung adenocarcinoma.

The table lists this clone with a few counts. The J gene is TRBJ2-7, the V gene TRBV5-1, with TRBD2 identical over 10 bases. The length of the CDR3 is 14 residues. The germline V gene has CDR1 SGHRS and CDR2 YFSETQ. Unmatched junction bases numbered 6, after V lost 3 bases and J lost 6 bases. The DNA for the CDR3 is TGCGCCAGCAGCTCGACTAGCGGGCCAATCGAGCAGTACTTC. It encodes CASSSTSGPIEQYF.

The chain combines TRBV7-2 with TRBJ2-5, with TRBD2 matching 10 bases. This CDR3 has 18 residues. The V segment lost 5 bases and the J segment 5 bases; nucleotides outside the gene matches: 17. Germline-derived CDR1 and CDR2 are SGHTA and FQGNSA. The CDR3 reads CASSLRGPLAGGRETQYF. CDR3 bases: TGTGCCAGCAGCCTTAGGGGACCCTTAGCGGGGGGCAGGGAGACCCAGTACTTC.

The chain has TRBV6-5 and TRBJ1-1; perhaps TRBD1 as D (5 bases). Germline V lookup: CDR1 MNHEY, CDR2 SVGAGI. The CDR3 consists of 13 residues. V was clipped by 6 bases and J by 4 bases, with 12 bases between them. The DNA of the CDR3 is TGTGCCAGCAGCGATGGGGCTCTCACTGAAGCTTTCTTT. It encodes CASSDGALTEAFF.

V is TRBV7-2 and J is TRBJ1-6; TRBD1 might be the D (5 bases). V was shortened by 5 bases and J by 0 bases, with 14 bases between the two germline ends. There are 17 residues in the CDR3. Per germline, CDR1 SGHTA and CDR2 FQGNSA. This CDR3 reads CASSPGGAASYNSPLHF. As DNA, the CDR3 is TGTGCCAGCAGCCCGGGGGGAGCTGCCTCCTATAATTCACCCCTCCACTTT.

The CDR3 DNA is TGTGCCAGCAGCCGCGGGACTAGCGGACAAGAGACCCAGTACTTC. Translation: CASSRGTSGQETQYF. The J gene is TRBJ2-5, the V gene TRBV4-2; the match to TRBD2 covers 11 bases. V was clipped by 4 bases and J by 2 bases; unmatched bases: 3. Germline assignment: CDR1 LGHNA and CDR2 YNFKEQ. This CDR3 has 15 amino acids.

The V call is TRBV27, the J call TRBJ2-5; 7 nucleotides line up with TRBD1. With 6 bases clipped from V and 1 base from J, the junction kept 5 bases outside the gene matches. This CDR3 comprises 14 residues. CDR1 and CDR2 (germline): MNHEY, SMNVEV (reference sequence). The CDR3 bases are TGTGCCAGCAGCTATACAGGGGCCCAAGAGACCCAGTACTTC. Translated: CASSYTGAQETQYF.

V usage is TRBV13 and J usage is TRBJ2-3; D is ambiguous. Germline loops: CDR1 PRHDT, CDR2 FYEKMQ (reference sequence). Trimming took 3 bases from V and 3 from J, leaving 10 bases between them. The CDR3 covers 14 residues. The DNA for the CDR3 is TGTGCCAGCAGCTTTTCGCACTGGACAGATACGCAGTATTTT. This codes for CASSFSHWTDTQYF.

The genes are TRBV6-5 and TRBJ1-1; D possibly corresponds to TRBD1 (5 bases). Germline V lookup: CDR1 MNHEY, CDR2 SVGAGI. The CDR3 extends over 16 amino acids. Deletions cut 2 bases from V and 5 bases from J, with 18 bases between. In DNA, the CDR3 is TGTGCCAGCAGTTACGATCGTAGGGGTGGGGGAACTGAAGCTTTCTTT. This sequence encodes CASSYDRRGGGTEAFF.

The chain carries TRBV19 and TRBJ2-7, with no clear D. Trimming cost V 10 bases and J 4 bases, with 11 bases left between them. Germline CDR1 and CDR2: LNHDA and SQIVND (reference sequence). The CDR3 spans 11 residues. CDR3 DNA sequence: TGTGCCACCGCGGATCGATACGAGCAGTACTTC. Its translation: CATADRYEQYF. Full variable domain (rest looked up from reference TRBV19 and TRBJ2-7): DGGITQSPKYLFRKEGQNVTLSCEQNLNHDAMYWYRQDPGQGLRLIYYSQIVNDFQKGDIAEGYSVSREKKESFPLTVTSAQKNPTAFYLCATADRYEQYFGPGTRLTVT.

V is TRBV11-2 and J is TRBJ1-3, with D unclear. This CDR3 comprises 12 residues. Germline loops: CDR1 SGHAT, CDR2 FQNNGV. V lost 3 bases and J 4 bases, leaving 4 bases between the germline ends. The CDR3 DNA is TGTGCCAGCAGCTTTCTCGGAAACACCATATATTTT. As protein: CASSFLGNTIYF. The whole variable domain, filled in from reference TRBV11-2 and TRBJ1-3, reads EAGVAQSPRYKIIEKRQSVAFWCNPISGHATLYWYQQILGQGPKLLIQFQNNGVVDDSQLPKDRFSAERLKGVDSTLKIQPAKLEDSAVYLCASSFLGNTIYFGEGSWLTVV.

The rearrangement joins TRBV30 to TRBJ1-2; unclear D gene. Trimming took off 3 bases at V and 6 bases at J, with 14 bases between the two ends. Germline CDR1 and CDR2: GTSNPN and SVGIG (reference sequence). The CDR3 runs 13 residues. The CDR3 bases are TGTGCCTGGAGCCCAGCGGTTAGCGATGGCTACACCTTC. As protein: CAWSPAVSDGYTF.

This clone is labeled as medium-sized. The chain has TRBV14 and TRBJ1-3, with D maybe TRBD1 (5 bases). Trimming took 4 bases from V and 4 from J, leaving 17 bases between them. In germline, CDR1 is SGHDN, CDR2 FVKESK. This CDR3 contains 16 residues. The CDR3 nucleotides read TGTGCCAGCAGCCCTGGTGGGGGACGGGGAGGAAACACCATATATTTT. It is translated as CASSPGGGRGGNTIYF.

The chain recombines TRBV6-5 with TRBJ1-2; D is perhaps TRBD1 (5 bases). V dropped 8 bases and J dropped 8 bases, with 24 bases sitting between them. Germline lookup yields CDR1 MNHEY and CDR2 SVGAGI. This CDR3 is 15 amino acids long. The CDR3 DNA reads TGTGCCAGCCTGACACGGGCAGGGCTCCTATCAGGCTACACCTTC. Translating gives CASLTRAGLLSGYTF.

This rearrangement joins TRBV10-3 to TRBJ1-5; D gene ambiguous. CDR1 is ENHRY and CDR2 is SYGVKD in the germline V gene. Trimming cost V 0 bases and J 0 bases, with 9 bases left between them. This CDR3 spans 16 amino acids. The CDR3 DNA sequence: TGTGCCATCAGTGAGTCGCCCGGTTATAGCAATCAGCCCCAGCATTTT. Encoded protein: CAISESPGYSNQPQHF.

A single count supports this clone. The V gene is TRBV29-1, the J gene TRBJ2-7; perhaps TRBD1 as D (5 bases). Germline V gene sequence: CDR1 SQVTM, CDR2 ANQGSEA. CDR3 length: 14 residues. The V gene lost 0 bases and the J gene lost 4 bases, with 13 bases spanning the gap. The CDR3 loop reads CSVEENRPPYEQYF. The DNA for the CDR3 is TGCAGCGTTGAAGAGAACAGGCCTCCGTACGAGCAGTACTTC.

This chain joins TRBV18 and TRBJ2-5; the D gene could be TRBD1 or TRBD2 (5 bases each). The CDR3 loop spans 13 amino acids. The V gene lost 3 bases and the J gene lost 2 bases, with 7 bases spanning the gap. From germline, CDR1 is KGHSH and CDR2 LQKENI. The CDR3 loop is CASSPGRQETQYF. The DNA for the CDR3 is TGTGCCAGCTCACCGGGACGACAAGAGACCCAGTACTTC.

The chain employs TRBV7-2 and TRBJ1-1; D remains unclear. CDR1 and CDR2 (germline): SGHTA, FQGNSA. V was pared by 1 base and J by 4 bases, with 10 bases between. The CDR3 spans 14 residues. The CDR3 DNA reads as TGTGCCAGCAGCTTAGTACCGCCGGGCACTGAAGCTTTCTTT. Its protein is CASSLVPPGTEAFF.

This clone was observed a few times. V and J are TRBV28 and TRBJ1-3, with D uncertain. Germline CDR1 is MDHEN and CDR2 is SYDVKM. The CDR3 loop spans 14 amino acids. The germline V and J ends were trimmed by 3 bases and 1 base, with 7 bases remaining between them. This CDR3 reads CASSFRASGNTIYF. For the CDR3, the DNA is TGTGCCAGCAGTTTCCGGGCTTCTGGAAACACCATATATTTT.

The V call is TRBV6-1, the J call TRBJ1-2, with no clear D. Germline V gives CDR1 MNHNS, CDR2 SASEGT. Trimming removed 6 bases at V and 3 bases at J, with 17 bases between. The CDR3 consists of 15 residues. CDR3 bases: TGTGCCAGCAGCGGCCGCAGTTCGGCGGACTATGGCTACACCTTC. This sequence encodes CASSGRSSADYGYTF.

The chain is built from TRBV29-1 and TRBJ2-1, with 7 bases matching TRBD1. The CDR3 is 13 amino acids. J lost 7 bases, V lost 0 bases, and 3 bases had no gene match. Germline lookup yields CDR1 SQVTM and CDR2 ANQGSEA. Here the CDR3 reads CSVEDGTENEQFF. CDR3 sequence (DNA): TGCAGCGTTGAAGATGGGACAGAAAATGAGCAGTTCTTC.